This is a list of T cell receptor beta chains from one sample in a study of Graves' ophthalmopathy and Graves' hyperthyroidism. TCRdb reanalysed the multiplex PCR reads using MiXCR and keeps one entry per CDR3 protein. The sample carries approximately 480,000 distinct CDR3 sequences, around 14% recorded once. The source material was blood. These receptors all come from a woman under 40 with Graves' ophthalmopathy. The CDR3 runs from the conserved cysteine through the conserved F or W. A D gene is named only where the DNA matches it firmly. For some rows the clone size is stated as once, few or many, or as a class when expanded; others skip it.

>TRBJ2-5|many|TRBV30|.|12
TGTGCCTGGAGTCGGCAGGGAGAGACCCAGTACTTC
CAWSRQGETQYF
>TRBJ1-5|many|TRBV20-1|TRBD1|17
TGCAGTGCTGTACCGGGACAGGGGGGTTTAGGCAATCAGCCCCAGCATTTT
CSAVPGQGGLGNQPQHF
>TRBJ1-1|many|TRBV28|.|17
TGTGCCAGCAGTTCACAGGAGAAACTCGGTTTGAACACTGAAGCTTTCTTT
CASSSQEKLGLNTEAFF
>TRBJ1-1|many|TRBV20-1|.|14
TGCAGTGCTAGAGATCCCGGGGTGAACACTGAAGCTTTCTTT
CSARDPGVNTEAFF
>TRBJ2-2|many|TRBV29-1|.|13
TGCAGCGTTGATCCGGACGGTACCGGGGAGCTGTTTTTT
CSVDPDGTGELFF
>TRBJ1-5|.|TRBV20-1|TRBD1|15
TGCAGTGCTGACCCCGCAGGGGGTCCCAATCAGCCCCAGCATTTT
CSADPAGGPNQPQHF
>TRBJ2-7|many|TRBV11-2|.|16
TGTGCCAGCAGCTCCACGAAGGGCCGGCGCACCTACGAGCAGTACTTC
CASSSTKGRRTYEQYF
>TRBJ1-3|many|TRBV6-1|.|17
TGTGCCAGCAGTGAAGGGACAGCTGGGGGCTCTGGAAACACCATATATTTT
CASSEGTAGGSGNTIYF
>TRBJ1-2|many|TRBV14|TRBD1|15
TGTGCCAGCAGCCCAACACCGGGACAGATCTATGGCTACACCTTC
CASSPTPGQIYGYTF
>TRBJ1-5|many|TRBV12-3/TRBV12-4|.|15
TGTGCCAGCAGTTTAGGGGCAGGGACCAATCAGCCCCAGCATTTT
CASSLGAGTNQPQHF
>TRBJ2-7|many|TRBV28|TRBD2|17
TGTGCCAGCAGTTTAGGTCGGCTAGCGGGAGGAAGCTACGAGCAGTACTTC
CASSLGRLAGGSYEQYF
>TRBJ1-1|many|TRBV6-1|TRBD1|12
TGTGCCAGCAGAGACAGGGATTCTGAAGCTTTCTTT
CASRDRDSEAFF
>TRBJ1-3|.|TRBV25-1|.|11
TGTGCCCCCGTGCCCGGAAACACCATATATTTT
CAPVPGNTIYF
>TRBJ1-1|.|TRBV6-1|.|14
TGTGCCAGCAGGAAAGACGGCATGAACACTGAAGCTTTCTTT
CASRKDGMNTEAFF
>TRBJ2-5|many|TRBV12-3/TRBV12-4|.|14
TGTGCCAGCAGCCCCCGCCCCCTGGGGGAGACCCAGTACTTC
CASSPRPLGETQYF
>TRBJ2-4|many|TRBV7-3|.|13
TGTGCCAGCAGCTTAACTCCGCAAAACATTAAGTACTTC
CASSLTPQNIKYF
>TRBJ2-5|.|TRBV7-2|.|16
TGTGCCAGCAGCTTAATAGTGGGAGTTTCCGTGGAGACCCAGTACTTC
CASSLIVGVSVETQYF